This T cell receptor beta chain stems from a study of blood T cell repertoires in COVID-19. Study-wide background: Donors in the United States, Italy and Spain gave samples during acute or convalescent COVID-19. The analysed material was cDNA or gDNA that came from T cells, B-cell-depleted T cells, or PBMCs.

Germline V gene sequence: CDR1 MDHEN, CDR2 SYDVKM. CDR3 length: 13 amino acids. The ends were cut back, 6 bases at V and 5 bases at J, with 8 bases in the middle. As originally analysed: Quantification of nucleated cells was approximated via reference gene primer amplification. Clones were sequenced by immunoSEQ multiplex PCR, and TCRdb holds only the in-frame ones, with some missing. V, J and clone size were drawn from that table, and D and trimming were deduced from the DNA. The data contain around 140,000 clones, over 75% of them singletons. This clone was seen just once. The chain carries TRBV28 and TRBJ1-6, with a tentative D call TRBD1 (6 bases). The source material was peripheral blood. The TCR was taken from a man aged 55 to 70 with active or convalescent COVID-19. Written as DNA, the CDR3 is TGTGCCAGCAGACAGGGAAATAATTCACCCCTCCACTTT. Residues: CASRQGNNSPLHF.